One sample yielded the 11 T cell receptor beta chains listed below, sequenced in a study of technical replicates of blood from several donors. The repertoire was sequenced with immunoSEQ multiplex PCR; TCRdb's copy has only in-frame clones and lacks some. The sample contains 9,500 to 15,000 clones, roughly 93% of which appear only once. The sample consisted of PBMCs. The receptor source for this set is a human donor in good health.

The chain recombines TRBV5-1 with TRBJ2-3, with 7 bases fitting TRBD2. The germline V gene encodes CDR1 SGHRS and CDR2 YFSETQ. Trimming took 4 bases from V and 0 from J; bases not matched to a gene: 8. This CDR3 comprises 16 residues. CDR3 sequence (DNA): TGCGCCAGCAGCCCCGGGGCTAGCGGTAGCACAGATACGCAGTATTTT. Translated, it gives CASSPGASGSTDTQYF.

The V gene is TRBV5-1, the J gene TRBJ2-5; the D gene is possibly TRBD2 (6 bases). V was pared by 5 bases and J by 7 bases, with 18 bases between. CDR1 and CDR2 (germline): SGHRS, YFSETQ. This CDR3 has 14 residues. DNA of the CDR3: TGCGCCAGCAGGCGGGATCCACCTAAGGGGACCCAGTACTTC. Protein sequence: CASRRDPPKGTQYF.

This clone was counted once. This sequence joins TRBV6-4 and TRBJ2-1; the match to TRBD1 covers 10 bases. The CDR3 is 15 amino acids. With V trimmed by 7 bases and J by 6 bases, 9 bases remained unmatched. Germline V CDR1 and CDR2: MRHNA, SNTAGT. CDR3 sequence (DNA): TGTGCCAGCAAACTCCGGGACAGGGGATCCAATGAGCAGTTCTTC. Protein product: CASKLRDRGSNEQFF.

The chain recombines TRBV5-1 with TRBJ2-1; the match to TRBD1 covers 9 bases. CDR1 is SGHRS, CDR2 YFSETQ, per germline. Trimming at V came to 4 bases and at J to 8 bases, leaving 13 bases not matched to a gene. There are 16 residues in the CDR3. The CDR3 sequence: CASSKGQGKAGDEQFF. Here the CDR3 DNA reads TGCGCCAGCAGCAAGGGACAGGGCAAAGCGGGCGATGAGCAGTTCTTC.

This sequence joins TRBV5-1 and TRBJ2-3, with 9 nucleotides matching TRBD1. J was trimmed by 3 bases and V by 4 bases; bases with no gene match: 6. The CDR3 runs 15 residues. CDR1 and CDR2 from the germline V gene are SGHRS and YFSETQ. CDR3 sequence (DNA): TGCGCCAGCAGCCCCGGACAGGGGCCGACAGATACGCAGTATTTT. Its protein is CASSPGQGPTDTQYF.

This sequence joins TRBV12-5 and TRBJ2-5; TRBD1 agrees at 9 bases. Losses at the gene ends were 2 bases for V and 2 bases for J; bases not matched to a gene: 9. CDR1 LGHNT and CDR2 FRNRAP come from the germline V gene. This CDR3 is built from 17 residues. The CDR3 DNA reads as TGTGCTAGTGGTTTGTCTACAGGGGGCTGGGGGCAAGAGACCCAGTACTTC. It yields the protein CASGLSTGGWGQETQYF.

This rearrangement joins TRBV6-1 to TRBJ1-1, with 7 bases identical to TRBD1. Germline V CDR1 and CDR2: MNHNS, SASEGT. The CDR3 length is 14 residues. The V gene end was trimmed by 5 bases and the J gene end by 3 bases; junction bases not matched to a gene: 6. CDR3 nucleotide sequence: TGTGCCAGCAGTCTATACCAGGGGGACACTGAAGCTTTCTTT. Translated, it gives CASSLYQGDTEAFF.

This clone was detected once. CDR3 sequence reads: CASSPGGLAIAKNIQYF. Here the CDR3 DNA reads TGTGCCAGCAGCCCAGGTGGACTAGCGATAGCCAAAAACATTCAGTACTTC. The chain couples TRBV11-1 to TRBJ2-4, with 9 bases that match TRBD2. Trimming removed 5 bases from V and 0 bases from J; junction bases left unmatched: 8. This CDR3 comprises 17 residues. Germline CDR1 SGHAT, CDR2 FQDESV (reference sequence).

The chain is built from TRBV5-1 and TRBJ1-4; D is unclear. V shed 0 bases and J shed 8 bases, with 11 bases lying between them. CDR3 size: 14 residues. The V gene's germline CDR1 is SGHRS and CDR2 YFSETQ. CDR3 sequence (DNA): TGCGCCAGCAGCTTGGCAGGTTCAGGAGAAAAACTGTTTTTT. Translated, it gives CASSLAGSGEKLFF. The full variable domain, its missing parts supplied by reference TRBV5-1 and TRBJ1-4, is KAGVTQTPRYLIKTRGQQVTLSCSPISGHRSVSWYQQTPGQGLQFLFEYFSETQRNKGNFPGRFSGRQFSNSRSEMNVSTLELGDSALYLCASSLAGSGEKLFFGSGTQLSVL.

This rearrangement joins TRBV6-1 to TRBJ2-2, with TRBD2 identical over 8 bases. Germline CDR1 MNHNS, CDR2 SASEGT. The CDR3 is 14 residues long. Trimming cost V 6 bases and J 4 bases; bases outside gene matches: 4. The CDR3 sequence is CASSPGTSTGELFF. DNA of the CDR3: TGTGCCAGCAGCCCCGGGACTAGCACCGGGGAGCTGTTTTTT.

The chain combines TRBV12-5 with TRBJ1-1; 9 bases fit TRBD1. V lost 4 bases and J lost 0; bases outside the gene matches: 3. CDR3 length: 15 residues. The germline gives CDR1 LGHNT, CDR2 FRNRAP. CDR3 bases: TGTGCTAGTGGTTCGGACAGGGGAATGAACACTGAAGCTTTCTTT. It encodes CASGSDRGMNTEAFF.